This T cell receptor beta chain was identified in a study of T cell responses to AZD1222 COVID-19 vaccine. Notes on the study in general: Clonal diversity may have been underestimated, and the donors were mostly white British, with more females than males. Spike-specific TCR breadth and depth rose after two AZD1222 doses. Dominant at 160-218 and 743-854, vaccine-associated CD4 TCRs also spanned spike. At baseline, seropositivity was found in only a handful of AZD1222 recipients.

TCRdb's copy holds only in-frame clones and misses some; the assay was immunoSEQ multiplex PCR. The sample shows approximately 100,000 clones, around nine tenths of them seen only once. To note about this clone: No antigen is known for it.

V gave up 0 bases and J gave up 3 bases; unmatched junction bases: 5. Germline V lookup: CDR1 KGHSH, CDR2 LQKENI. CDR3 length: 16 residues. Sequenced material: peripheral blood, taken on day 0 of MenACWY control vaccination. The origin of this receptor is an adult in good health. V is TRBV18 and J is TRBJ1-2; 9 nucleotides match TRBD1. CDR3 region: CASSPPNRGRDYGYTF. For the CDR3, the DNA is TGTGCCAGCTCACCACCGAACAGGGGGCGCGACTATGGCTACACCTTC.